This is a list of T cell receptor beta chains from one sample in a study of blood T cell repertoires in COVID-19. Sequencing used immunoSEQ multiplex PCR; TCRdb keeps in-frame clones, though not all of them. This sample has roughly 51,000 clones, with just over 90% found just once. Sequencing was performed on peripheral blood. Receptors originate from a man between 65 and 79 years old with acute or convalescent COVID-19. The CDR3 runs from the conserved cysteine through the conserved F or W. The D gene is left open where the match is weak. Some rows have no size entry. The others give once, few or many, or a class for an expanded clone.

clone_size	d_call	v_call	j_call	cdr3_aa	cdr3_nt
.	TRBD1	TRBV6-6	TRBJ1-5	CASSYRQGSNQPQHF	TGTGCCAGCAGTTACCGACAGGGGAGCAATCAGCCCCAGCATTTT
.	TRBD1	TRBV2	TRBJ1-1	CASKVQGVRTEAFF	TGTGCCAGCAAGGTTCAGGGGGTGCGCACTGAAGCTTTCTTT
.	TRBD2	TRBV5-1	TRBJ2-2	CASSPGLSDTGELFF	TGCGCCAGCAGCCCGGGACTATCCGACACCGGGGAGCTGTTTTTT
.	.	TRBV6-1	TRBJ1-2	CASSEGGARHGYTF	TGTGCCAGCAGTGAAGGCGGCGCCCGACATGGCTACACCTTC
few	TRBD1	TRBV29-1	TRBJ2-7	CSVRGGQGLGEQYF	TGCAGCGTGAGGGGGGGACAGGGGCTTGGCGAGCAGTACTTC
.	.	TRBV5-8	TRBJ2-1	CASSSRQAYYNEQFF	TGTGCCAGCAGCTCGAGACAGGCCTACTACAATGAGCAGTTCTTC
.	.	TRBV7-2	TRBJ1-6	CASSPGRQHNSPLHF	TGTGCCAGCAGCCCCGGCCGACAGCATAATTCACCCCTCCACTTT
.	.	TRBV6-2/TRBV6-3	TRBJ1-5	CASSYQGPRQPQHF	TGTGCCAGCAGTTACCAGGGTCCTCGGCAGCCCCAGCATTTT
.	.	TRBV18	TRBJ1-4	CASSPQNRALFF	TGTGCCAGCTCACCACAAAACCGAGCACTGTTTTTT
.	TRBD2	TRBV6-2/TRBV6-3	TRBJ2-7	CASSYPPTSVSYYEQYF	TGTGCCAGCAGTTACCCCCCGACTAGCGTATCATACTACGAGCAGTACTTC
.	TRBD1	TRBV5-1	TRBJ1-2	CASSPARGVFGGYTF	TGCGCCAGCAGCCCGGCCAGGGGGGTATTTGGTGGCTACACCTTC
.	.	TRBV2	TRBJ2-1	CASSEAWGRGFVNEQFF	TGTGCCAGCAGTGAAGCATGGGGGCGGGGGTTCGTCAATGAGCAGTTCTTC
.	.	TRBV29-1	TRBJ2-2	CSVESQGSGELFF	TGCAGCGTTGAATCGCAGGGGTCCGGGGAGCTGTTTTTT
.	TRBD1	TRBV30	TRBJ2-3	CAWSVSTGGLDTQYF	TGTGCCTGGAGTGTTTCGACAGGGGGCTTAGATACGCAGTATTTT
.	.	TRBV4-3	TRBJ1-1	CASSPFIGTEAFF	TGCGCCAGCAGCCCATTCATCGGCACTGAAGCTTTCTTT
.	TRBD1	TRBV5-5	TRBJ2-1	CASSYQGAFSNEQFF	TGTGCCAGCAGCTACCAGGGGGCGTTTAGCAATGAGCAGTTCTTC
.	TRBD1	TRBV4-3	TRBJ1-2	CASSQGQGFGYTF	TGCGCCAGCAGCCAAGGACAGGGCTTTGGCTACACCTTC
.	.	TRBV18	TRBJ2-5	CASSPLGGQETQYF	TGTGCCAGCTCACCGTTGGGGGGTCAAGAGACCCAGTACTTC
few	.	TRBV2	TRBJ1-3	CASRTGFSGNTIYF	TGTGCCAGCAGGACAGGTTTCTCTGGAAACACCATATATTTT
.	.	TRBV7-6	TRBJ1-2	CASSSPSEPGYGYTF	TGTGCCAGCAGCTCCCCATCAGAACCTGGCTATGGCTACACCTTC
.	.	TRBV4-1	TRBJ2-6	CASSPYSTGANVLTF	TGCGCCAGCAGCCCTTACAGTACGGGGGCCAACGTCCTGACTTTC
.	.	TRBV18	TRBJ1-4	CASSPWAANEKLFF	TGTGCCAGCTCCCCTTGGGCAGCTAATGAAAAACTGTTTTTT
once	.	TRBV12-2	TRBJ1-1	CASRVRGTNTEAFF	TGTGCAAGTCGGGTCAGGGGCACAAACACTGAAGCTTTCTTT
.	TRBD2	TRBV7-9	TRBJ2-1	CASSFGGSGEQFF	TGTGCCAGCAGCTTCGGGGGGAGTGGTGAGCAGTTCTTC
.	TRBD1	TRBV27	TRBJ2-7	CASSLLGQGYEQYF	TGTGCCAGCAGTTTACTGGGACAGGGCTACGAGCAGTACTTC
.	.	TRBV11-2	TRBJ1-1	CASSLGAVNTEAFF	TGTGCCAGCAGCTTAGGAGCGGTGAACACTGAAGCTTTCTTT
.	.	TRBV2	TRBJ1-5	CASSETVGSSSVEHF	TGTGCCAGCAGTGAGACAGTCGGTTCAAGCTCTGTGGAGCATTTT
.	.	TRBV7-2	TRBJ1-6	CASSLGHRVNSPLHF	TGTGCCAGCAGCTTAGGGCACAGGGTTAATTCACCCCTCCACTTT
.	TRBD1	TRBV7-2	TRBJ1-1	CASSSRGQVNTEAFF	TGTGCCAGCAGCTCCAGGGGGCAGGTGAACACTGAAGCTTTCTTT
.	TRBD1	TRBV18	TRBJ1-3	CASAGQGRGNTIYF	TGTGCCAGCGCGGGACAGGGTCGTGGAAACACCATATATTTT
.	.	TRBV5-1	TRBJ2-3	CASSFLHREGDTQYF	TGCGCCAGCAGCTTTCTTCACAGGGAGGGAGATACGCAGTATTTT
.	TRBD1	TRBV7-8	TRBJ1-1	CASSRDRGSEAFF	TGTGCCAGCAGCCGGGACAGGGGCTCTGAAGCTTTCTTT
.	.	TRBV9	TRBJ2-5	CASSPGGRETQYF	TGTGCCAGCAGCCCCGGGGGGCGGGAGACCCAGTACTTC
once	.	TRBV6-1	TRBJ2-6	CASSVVRGTAHSGANVLTF	TGTGCCAGCAGTGTGGTTCGCGGGACAGCCCACTCTGGGGCCAACGTCCTGACTTTC
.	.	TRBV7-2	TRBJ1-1	CASSLAGAFEAFF	TGTGCCAGCAGCTTAGCAGGGGCCTTTGAAGCTTTCTTT
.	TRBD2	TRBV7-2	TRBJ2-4	CASSLVTPGGSAKNIQYF	TGTGCCAGCAGCTTAGTCACCCCGGGAGGGTCGGCCAAAAACATTCAGTACTTC
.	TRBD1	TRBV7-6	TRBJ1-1	CASRPGTGVDSNTEAFF	TGTGCCAGCAGACCCGGGACAGGGGTGGACTCGAACACTGAAGCTTTCTTT
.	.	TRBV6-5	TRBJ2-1	CASSYSVQRAYNEQFF	TGTGCCAGCAGTTACTCGGTCCAGCGGGCCTACAATGAGCAGTTCTTC
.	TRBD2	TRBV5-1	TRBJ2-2	CATRPGGTTGELFF	TGCGCCACCCGGCCGGGGGGGACCACCGGGGAGCTGTTTTTT
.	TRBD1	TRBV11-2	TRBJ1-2	CASSQRTGGSIYGYTF	TGTGCCAGCAGCCAACGGACAGGGGGTAGTATCTATGGCTACACCTTC
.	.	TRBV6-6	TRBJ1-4	CASSRGGREKLFF	TGTGCCAGCTCCAGGGGAGGGCGTGAAAAACTGTTTTTT
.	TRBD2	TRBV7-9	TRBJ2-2	CASSLGLAGAWNTGELFF	TGTGCCAGCAGCCTGGGACTAGCGGGGGCCTGGAACACCGGGGAGCTGTTTTTT
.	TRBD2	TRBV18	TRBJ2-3	CASSPEAGGPGKTQYF	TGTGCCAGCTCACCCGAAGCGGGGGGGCCGGGTAAAACGCAGTATTTT
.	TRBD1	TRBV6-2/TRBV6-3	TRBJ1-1	CASSEPGQDPNTEAFF	TGTGCCAGCAGTGAGCCGGGACAGGACCCGAACACTGAAGCTTTCTTT
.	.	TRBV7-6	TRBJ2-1	CASSLPPGEQFF	TGTGCCAGCAGCCTTCCCCCGGGTGAGCAGTTCTTC
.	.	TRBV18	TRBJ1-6	CASSPRTNPPSFHF	TGTGCCAGCTCACCACGAACTAACCCGCCAAGCTTCCACTTT
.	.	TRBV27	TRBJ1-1	CASSGTTAMNTEAFF	TGTGCCAGCAGTGGCACGACAGCCATGAACACTGAAGCTTTCTTT
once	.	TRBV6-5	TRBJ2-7	CATEPQATGSYEQYF	TGTGCCACCGAACCACAGGCGACAGGTTCCTACGAGCAGTACTTC
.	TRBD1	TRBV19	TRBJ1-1	CASSSGTGGWGSTEAFF	TGTGCCAGTAGCTCGGGAACAGGGGGCTGGGGGAGCACTGAAGCTTTCTTT
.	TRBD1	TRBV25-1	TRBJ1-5	CASRKQGSNQPQHF	TGTGCCAGCAGAAAACAGGGGAGCAATCAGCCCCAGCATTTT
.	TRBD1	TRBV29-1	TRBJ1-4	CSVQGSEEKLFF	TGCAGCGTACAGGGGAGTGAGGAAAAACTGTTTTTT
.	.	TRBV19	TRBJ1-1	CASSPQGLNTEAFF	TGTGCCAGTAGTCCGCAGGGATTGAACACTGAAGCTTTCTTT
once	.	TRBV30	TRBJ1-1	CAWSIRGAPISNTEAFF	TGTGCCTGGAGTATCCGGGGGGCCCCGATCTCAAACACTGAAGCTTTCTTT
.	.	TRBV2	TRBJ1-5	CASSEGWLVNQPQHF	TGTGCCAGCAGTGAAGGATGGCTGGTTAATCAGCCCCAGCATTTT
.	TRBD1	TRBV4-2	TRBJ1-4	CASSQEATRQGNEKLFF	TGTGCCAGCAGCCAAGAAGCGACCCGACAGGGGAATGAAAAACTGTTTTTT